The 27 T cell receptor beta chains presented below share a single source sample, sequenced in a study of T cell responses to AZD1222 COVID-19 vaccine. Sequencing used immunoSEQ multiplex PCR; TCRdb keeps in-frame clones, though not all of them. The table lists roughly 180,000 clones, 75% to 90% of them singletons. The sample here was peripheral blood, taken on day 0 of MenACWY control vaccination. The origin of the receptors is an adult in good health.

The rearrangement uses TRBV27 and TRBJ1-3, with D maybe TRBD1 (6 bases). The germline CDR1 and CDR2 sequences are MNHEY and SMNVEV (reference sequence). The CDR3 contains 15 residues. Trimming took 5 bases from V and 1 from J, leaving 12 bases between them. CDR3 amino acids: CASSDGGASGNTIYF. The CDR3 bases are TGTGCCAGCAGTGATGGGGGCGCTTCTGGAAACACCATATATTTT.

The V gene is TRBV11-2, the J gene TRBJ2-5; a possible D gene is TRBD1 (6 bases). The CDR3 is 16 amino acids. Trimming cost V 2 bases and J 0 bases, with 13 bases left between them. In germline, CDR1 is SGHAT, CDR2 FQNNGV. Here the CDR3 reads CASSLSPGVYQETQYF. The CDR3 nucleotides are TGTGCCAGCAGCTTATCGCCAGGGGTGTACCAAGAGACCCAGTACTTC.

There are a few counts of this clone. The rearrangement joins TRBV28 to TRBJ1-5; D is unclear. CDR1 MDHEN and CDR2 SYDVKM come from the germline V gene. Trimming removed 4 bases at V and 3 bases at J, with 4 bases between. The CDR3 covers 12 residues. The CDR3 nucleotides read TGTGCCAGCAGTTCCCCCAATCAGCCCCAGCATTTT. Its translation: CASSSPNQPQHF. The full variable domain, its missing parts supplied by reference TRBV28 and TRBJ1-5, is DVKVTQSSRYLVKRTGEKVFLECVQDMDHENMFWYRQDPGLGLRLIYFSYDVKMKEKGDIPEGYSVSREKKERFSLILESASTNQTSMYLCASSSPNQPQHFGDGTRLSIL.

The genes are TRBV2 and TRBJ2-1; 7 bases match TRBD1. The CDR3 extends over 14 amino acids. CDR1 and CDR2 from the germline V gene are SNHLY and FYNNEI. With 6 bases clipped from V and 4 bases from J, the junction kept 6 bases outside the gene matches. The CDR3 loop is CASRPGQIYNEQFF. For the CDR3, the DNA is TGTGCCAGCAGGCCGGGACAGATTTACAATGAGCAGTTCTTC.

This clone turned up a few times. The chain uses TRBV6-2 or TRBV6-3 and TRBJ2-7, with 8 bases that match TRBD2. The CDR3 runs 14 residues. From germline, CDR1 is MNHEY and CDR2 SVGEGT. J gave up 3 bases and V 6 bases, and 7 bases lay outside the gene matches. The CDR3 DNA reads TGTGCCAGCAGCCGCACCGGGACTAGCTACGAGCAGTACTTC. It yields the protein CASSRTGTSYEQYF.

This chain links TRBV6-1 with TRBJ2-7; TRBD1 matches 8 bases. The germline CDR1 and CDR2 sequences are MNHNS and SASEGT. Losses at the gene ends were 0 bases for V and 0 bases for J; bases not matched to a gene: 13. This CDR3 is 19 amino acids long. DNA for the CDR3: TGTGCCAGCAGTGAAGCCTTCGGGGACAGGTCTTCCTTCTCCTACGAGCAGTACTTC. This translates into CASSEAFGDRSSFSYEQYF.

This rearrangement joins TRBV18 to TRBJ1-1, with TRBD1 as a possible D gene (6 bases). Trimming took 3 bases from V and 6 from J, leaving 11 bases between them. Germline V CDR1 and CDR2: KGHSH, LQKENI. The CDR3 is 13 amino acids. DNA for the CDR3: TGTGCCAGCTCACCGTCGGGGGGGCCTGAAGCTTTCTTT. The encoded protein is CASSPSGGPEAFF. Complete variable domain (other parts from reference TRBV18 and TRBJ1-1): NAGVMQNPRHLVRRRGQEARLRCSPMKGHSHVYWYRQLPEEGLKFMVYLQKENIIDESGMPKERFSAEFPKEGPSILRIQQVVRGDSAAYFCASSPSGGPEAFFGQGTRLTVV.

This clone was detected only a few times. The V and J genes are TRBV5-1 and TRBJ2-1; D not certain. Looked up from germline, CDR1 is SGHRS and CDR2 is YFSETQ. The CDR3 totals 13 residues. Trimming took 0 bases from V and 8 from J, leaving 9 bases between them. CDR3 coding DNA: TGCGCCAGCAGCTTGGCGGTCGTGGATGAGCAGTTCTTC. Amino acids: CASSLAVVDEQFF. Full variable domain (rest looked up from reference TRBV5-1 and TRBJ2-1): KAGVTQTPRYLIKTRGQQVTLSCSPISGHRSVSWYQQTPGQGLQFLFEYFSETQRNKGNFPGRFSGRQFSNSRSEMNVSTLELGDSALYLCASSLAVVDEQFFGPGTRLTVL.

V and J are TRBV15 and TRBJ1-6; D unresolved. With 0 bases removed from V and 10 bases from J, the gap between germline ends came to 7 bases. The CDR3 extends over 13 amino acids. Germline CDR1 reads LNHNV; CDR2 reads YYDKDF (reference sequence). The CDR3 region is CATSRDGKSPLHF. Written as DNA, the CDR3 is TGTGCCACCAGCAGAGACGGTAAATCACCCCTCCACTTT.

This clone was picked up one time. The V and J genes are TRBV18 and TRBJ1-3; the D is unclear. CDR3 length equals 16 residues. Germline lookup yields CDR1 KGHSH and CDR2 LQKENI. V lost 2 bases and J lost 0, with 11 bases in between. CDR3 nucleotide sequence: TGTGCCAGCTCACCAGCGACGGCTGACTCTGGAAACACCATATATTTT. Residues: CASSPATADSGNTIYF. Drawing the rest from reference TRBV18 and TRBJ1-3, the complete variable domain is NAGVMQNPRHLVRRRGQEARLRCSPMKGHSHVYWYRQLPEEGLKFMVYLQKENIIDESGMPKERFSAEFPKEGPSILRIQQVVRGDSAAYFCASSPATADSGNTIYFGEGSWLTVV.

The chain links TRBV5-4 to TRBJ2-1; the match to TRBD2 covers 11 bases. Germline V gene lookup returns CDR1 SGHNT and CDR2 YYREEE (reference sequence). The CDR3 totals 18 residues. The V segment lost 1 base and the J segment 0 bases; nucleotides outside the gene matches: 6. The CDR3 sequence is CASSLNLAGGSSYNEQFF. The CDR3 DNA is TGTGCCAGCAGCTTGAACCTAGCGGGAGGTAGCTCCTACAATGAGCAGTTCTTC.

The chain uses TRBV7-9 and TRBJ2-1; the D gene is possibly TRBD2 (5 bases). V dropped 4 bases and J dropped 7 bases, with 14 bases sitting between them. Per the germline V gene, CDR1 is SEHNR and CDR2 is FQNEAQ (reference sequence). This CDR3 is 14 amino acids long. DNA for the CDR3: TGTGCCAGCAGCTCGCCTGTCTCGGGGAATGAGCAGTTCTTC. It is translated as CASSSPVSGNEQFF.

The V and J genes are TRBV27 and TRBJ2-1; D is possibly TRBD2 (5 bases). This CDR3 contains 11 residues. V was trimmed by 8 bases and J by 8 bases, leaving 10 bases between them. From germline, CDR1 is MNHEY and CDR2 SMNVEV (reference sequence). The CDR3 loop is CASRSGDEQFF. CDR3 bases: TGTGCCAGCCGGAGCGGCGATGAGCAGTTCTTC.

This clone was recorded a few times. This chain joins TRBV28 and TRBJ1-5; possible D gene TRBD1, 5 bases. The V gene's germline CDR1 is MDHEN and CDR2 SYDVKM. Trimming took off 6 bases at V and 4 bases at J, with 16 bases between the two ends. The CDR3 contains 15 residues. The CDR3 loop reads CASSQDSLFNQPQHF. The CDR3, as DNA: TGTGCCAGCAGCCAAGACAGTTTGTTTAATCAGCCCCAGCATTTT.

The V gene is TRBV14, the J gene TRBJ2-5, with 7 bases identical to TRBD2. The CDR3 has 11 residues. Germline V gene lookup returns CDR1 SGHDN and CDR2 FVKESK. J gave up 10 bases and V 8 bases, and 7 bases lay outside the gene matches. For the CDR3, the DNA is TGTGCCAGCGACCAGGGAGGGGTCCAGTACTTC. It codes for CASDQGGVQYF.

The chain has TRBV11-1 and TRBJ2-2, with D perhaps matching TRBD1 (5 bases). The CDR3 consists of 14 residues. The germline CDR1 and CDR2 sequences are SGHAT and FQDESV (reference sequence). V was clipped by 5 bases and J by 5 bases, with 12 bases between them. Here the CDR3 DNA reads TGTGCCAGCAGCCATGTGAAGGGGACCGGGGAGCTGTTTTTT. Its protein product is CASSHVKGTGELFF.

The CDR3 DNA follows: TGTGCCAGCAGCTTAGGTTTTGGGCAGGAAGCTTTCTTT. Protein product: CASSLGFGQEAFF. V usage is TRBV11-3 and J usage is TRBJ1-1; D ambiguous. The CDR3 sequence is 13 residues long. Deletions cut 1 base from V and 8 bases from J, with 11 bases between. Per the germline V gene, CDR1 is SGHNT and CDR2 is YENEEA.

CDR3 bases: TGTGCCAGCAGCTCACACCAGGGGCCCTCCTACGAGCAGTACTTC. It yields the protein CASSSHQGPSYEQYF. The chain recombines TRBV7-8 with TRBJ2-7, with a weak D call TRBD1 (6 bases). The CDR3 contains 15 residues. Germline V gene lookup returns CDR1 SGHVS and CDR2 FQNEAQ. Deletions cut 4 bases from V and 0 bases from J, with 13 bases between.

This clone was counted a few times. The chain carries TRBV25-1 and TRBJ1-4; maybe TRBD1 (5 bases). The V gene's germline CDR1 is MGHDK and CDR2 SYGVNS. The CDR3 covers 14 residues. Trimming removed 5 bases from V and 3 bases from J, with 10 bases in between. For the CDR3, the DNA is TGTGCCAGCAGTATAGGGGCGGCTAATGAAAAACTGTTTTTT. This sequence encodes CASSIGAANEKLFF.

The chain couples TRBV7-9 to TRBJ2-2; maybe TRBD2 (6 bases). CDR1 is SEHNR and CDR2 is FQNEAQ in the germline V gene (reference sequence). The CDR3 loop spans 13 amino acids. V was pared by 6 bases and J by 4 bases, with 9 bases between. The CDR3 nucleotides read TGTGCCAGCAGTTTGACTAGCACCGGGGAGCTGTTTTTT. As protein: CASSLTSTGELFF. The variable domain in full, with the rest retrieved from reference TRBV7-9 and TRBJ2-2, is DTGVSQNPRHKITKRGQNVTFRCDPISEHNRLYWYRQTLGQGPEFLTYFQNEAQLEKSRLLSDRFSAERPKGSFSTLEIQRTEQGDSAMYLCASSLTSTGELFFGEGSRLTVL.

The table lists this clone with a few counts. The chain carries TRBV28 and TRBJ1-6; a weak D match, TRBD1 (5 bases). Germline V gene data show CDR1 as MDHEN and CDR2 as SYDVKM. Trimming left V 6 bases short and J 6 bases short, with 15 bases between. The CDR3 contains 15 residues. Written as DNA, the CDR3 is TGTGCCAGCAGCCGTGACAGCAAGCTTAATTCACCCCTCCACTTT. Protein sequence: CASSRDSKLNSPLHF.

The chain recombines TRBV5-1 with TRBJ2-1; 8 bases fit TRBD1. CDR3 size: 14 residues. Trimming removed 6 bases from V and 5 bases from J; junction bases left unmatched: 7. CDR1 and CDR2 from the germline V gene are SGHRS and YFSETQ. The CDR3 DNA reads as TGCGCCAGCACCCTCCAGGGGGCCGACAATGAGCAGTTCTTC. It yields the protein CASTLQGADNEQFF.

This chain links TRBV5-4 with TRBJ1-4; no definite D call. This CDR3 comprises 13 residues. V was shortened by 4 bases and J by 7 bases, with 11 bases between the two germline ends. Germline assignment: CDR1 SGHNT and CDR2 YYREEE (reference sequence). The CDR3 bases are TGTGCCAGCAGCCGACCGCCAAGTGAAAAACTGTTTTTT. This codes for CASSRPPSEKLFF.

The chain couples TRBV28 to TRBJ2-7; the D gene is possibly TRBD1 (6 bases). V was clipped by 3 bases and J by 2 bases, with 14 bases between them. Germline-derived CDR1 and CDR2 are MDHEN and SYDVKM. The CDR3 spans 15 residues. This CDR3 is CASSLGAFTPYEQYF. DNA for the CDR3: TGTGCCAGCAGTTTGGGGGCGTTCACCCCCTACGAGCAGTACTTC.

The CDR3 nucleotides read TGTGCCAGCAGTCCTCCGGGGGGAACAGGGTACGAGCAGTACTTC. Amino acids: CASSPPGGTGYEQYF. This sequence joins TRBV28 and TRBJ2-7, with TRBD2 as a possible D gene (7 bases). Germline V gene sequence: CDR1 MDHEN, CDR2 SYDVKM. This CDR3 spans 15 amino acids. The V and J ends lost 5 bases and 4 bases respectively, with 18 bases between them. The full variable domain, with the rest looked up from reference TRBV28 and TRBJ2-7, is DVKVTQSSRYLVKRTGEKVFLECVQDMDHENMFWYRQDPGLGLRLIYFSYDVKMKEKGDIPEGYSVSREKKERFSLILESASTNQTSMYLCASSPPGGTGYEQYFGPGTRLTVT.

The rearrangement links TRBV5-1 to TRBJ2-3; a weak D match, TRBD1 (6 bases). Trimming removed 1 base at V and 1 base at J, with 10 bases between. Per the germline V gene, CDR1 is SGHRS and CDR2 is YFSETQ. The CDR3 consists of 15 residues. The CDR3 DNA reads TGCGCCAGCAGCTTGTACCCAGGGGGCACAGATACGCAGTATTTT. Amino acids: CASSLYPGGTDTQYF.

The chain uses TRBV9 and TRBJ2-5; D is unclear. Germline V gene sequence: CDR1 SGDLS, CDR2 YYNGEE. The CDR3 has 13 residues. V lost 3 bases and J lost 3, with 9 bases in between. The CDR3 region is CASSEGQKETQYF. The CDR3 nucleotides are TGTGCCAGCAGCGAGGGCCAGAAAGAGACCCAGTACTTC.